The 30 T cell receptor beta chains below come from one sample, sequenced in a study of T-cell reconstitution after alpha-beta-depleted transplantation in children. Preparing the TCRbeta library involved the use of unique molecular identifiers. MiXCR, run by TCRdb on the PCR reads, gives a single entry per CDR3 protein. The sample lists more than 550,000 distinct CDR3 sequences, roughly a tenth occurring once. The starting material was PBMCs from the stem cell graft donor, obtained from the stem cell graft. The receptors here all came from a human donor who donated a stem cell graft to a child with acute myeloid leukemia.

This clonotype was detected only a few times. J is TRBJ1-5 and V is TRBV20-1, with D possibly matching TRBD1 (6 bases). CDR3 size: 14 residues. The V gene lost 3 bases and the J gene lost 0 bases, with 9 bases spanning the gap. CDR1 is DFQATT, CDR2 SNEGSKA, per germline (reference sequence). The CDR3: CSASQGISNQPQHF. CDR3 coding DNA: TGCAGTGCTAGCCAGGGGATTAGCAATCAGCCCCAGCATTTT.

The chain couples TRBV4-3 to TRBJ2-1, with 7 positions matching TRBD2. Trimming at V came to 11 bases and at J to 5 bases, leaving 21 bases not matched to a gene. This CDR3 spans 17 amino acids. Germline loops: CDR1 LGHNA, CDR2 YSLEER. CDR3 protein: CAPDHWREPRAHNEQFF. In nucleotides, the CDR3 is TGCGCCCCGGACCACTGGCGGGAGCCCCGGGCTCACAATGAGCAGTTCTTC.

This chain links TRBV3-1 with TRBJ1-2; tentative D call: TRBD1 (6 bases). The CDR3 loop spans 16 amino acids. CDR1 is LGHDT and CDR2 is YNNKEL in the germline V gene (reference sequence). V was shortened by 0 bases and J by 7 bases, with 18 bases between the two germline ends. The DNA of the CDR3 is TGTGCCAGCAGCCAAGACCTCGGGGGCAGGGCGTTTGGCTACACCTTC. This translates into CASSQDLGGRAFGYTF. Full variable domain (missing parts from reference TRBV3-1 and TRBJ1-2): DTAVSQTPKYLVTQMGNDKSIKCEQNLGHDTMYWYKQDSKKFLKIMFSYNNKELIINETVPNRFSPKSPDKAHLNLHINSLELGDSAVYFCASSQDLGGRAFGYTFGSGTRLTVV.

At least ten counts were recorded for this clonotype. The chain is built from TRBV7-2 and TRBJ2-1, with 14 bases aligning to TRBD2. J was trimmed by 8 bases and V by 2 bases; bases with no gene match: 17. CDR3 length: 20 amino acids. Germline lookup yields CDR1 SGHTA and CDR2 FQGNSA. CDR3 in amino acids: CASSLQGSTSGRALPYEQFF. The CDR3 coding sequence is TGTGCCAGCAGCTTACAGGGTTCGACTAGCGGGAGGGCCCTTCCATATGAGCAGTTCTTC.

Only a few counts were recorded for this clonotype. The V gene is TRBV11-2, the J gene TRBJ1-1, with D possibly matching TRBD1 (5 bases). Germline V lookup: CDR1 SGHAT, CDR2 FQNNGV. V dropped 2 bases and J dropped 4 bases, with 11 bases sitting between them. The CDR3 loop spans 14 amino acids. The DNA of the CDR3 is TGTGCCAGCAGCTTAACTAGGGGAGGCACTGAAGCTTTCTTT. Encoded protein: CASSLTRGGTEAFF. The full variable domain, completed using reference TRBV11-2 and TRBJ1-1, is EAGVAQSPRYKIIEKRQSVAFWCNPISGHATLYWYQQILGQGPKLLIQFQNNGVVDDSQLPKDRFSAERLKGVDSTLKIQPAKLEDSAVYLCASSLTRGGTEAFFGQGTRLTVV.

This clonotype has just a few counts. J is TRBJ2-7 and V is TRBV6-2 or TRBV6-3, with 10 bases fitting TRBD2. There are 15 residues in the CDR3. Germline V lookup: CDR1 MNHEY, CDR2 SVGEGT. Unmatched junction bases numbered 6, after V lost 2 bases and J lost 5 bases. The CDR3 loop is CASSYIGLAVDEQYF. The CDR3 DNA sequence: TGTGCCAGCAGTTACATCGGACTAGCGGTCGACGAGCAGTACTTC.

This clonotype has only a few counts. The J gene is TRBJ1-3, the V gene TRBV5-1; no reliable D call. Trimming shortened V by 4 bases and J by 0 bases, and 8 bases separated the two germline ends. Per germline, CDR1 SGHRS and CDR2 YFSETQ. The CDR3 consists of 14 residues. The CDR3 spells CASSPLGSGNTIYF. Written as DNA, the CDR3 is TGCGCCAGCAGCCCGTTGGGCTCTGGAAACACCATATATTTT.

The sample holds a few counts of this clonotype. V usage is TRBV28 and J usage is TRBJ2-7, with D unresolved. Per germline, CDR1 MDHEN and CDR2 SYDVKM. Trimming removed 9 bases at V and 2 bases at J, with 17 bases between. The CDR3 is 14 amino acids. CDR3 in amino acids: CASSGSYTAYEQYF. The CDR3 DNA sequence: TGTGCCAGTTCGGGCAGCTACACCGCCTACGAGCAGTACTTC.

The chain has TRBV10-3 and TRBJ1-4; maybe TRBD1 (5 bases). Germline V lookup: CDR1 ENHRY, CDR2 SYGVKD. The V and J ends lost 0 bases and 1 base respectively, with 15 bases between them. The CDR3 contains 18 residues. The CDR3 sequence is CAISESRATDKTNEKLFF. CDR3 nucleotide sequence: TGTGCCATCAGTGAGTCGAGGGCGACAGACAAAACTAATGAAAAACTGTTTTTT.

Worth noting for this clonotype: This CDR3 fails to terminate in the conserved phenylalanine or tryptophan, so it likely reflects a read error. The genes are TRBV12-3 or TRBV12-4 and TRBJ1-5; 7 bases map to TRBD1. With V trimmed by 6 bases and J by 0 bases, 8 bases remained unmatched. CDR3 length: 16 amino acids. The CDR3 region is CASSLDRVNSNQPQHI. The CDR3 DNA reads as TGTGCCAGCAGCCTCGACAGGGTGAATAGCAATCAGCCCCAGCATATT.

The chain has TRBV25-1 and TRBJ2-7, with D perhaps TRBD1 (5 bases). Germline V gene lookup returns CDR1 MGHDK and CDR2 SYGVNS. This CDR3 region has 13 residues. Trimming shortened V by 2 bases and J by 2 bases, and 7 bases separated the two germline ends. This CDR3 is CASSELTAYEQYF. The CDR3 DNA reads as TGTGCCAGCAGTGAACTGACAGCCTACGAGCAGTACTTC.

This rearrangement joins TRBV6-1 to TRBJ2-1; the match to TRBD2 covers 13 bases. This CDR3 is 16 amino acids long. Germline CDR1 reads MNHNS; CDR2 reads SASEGT. Losses at the gene ends were 4 bases for V and 3 bases for J; bases not matched to a gene: 3. The CDR3 reads CASSGLAGGFYNEQFF. The DNA for the CDR3 is TGTGCCAGCAGTGGACTAGCGGGAGGCTTCTACAATGAGCAGTTCTTC.

The chain links TRBV28 to TRBJ2-1; 8 bases line up with TRBD2. Germline V gene lookup returns CDR1 MDHEN and CDR2 SYDVKM. The CDR3 is 13 amino acids. Losses at the gene ends were 5 bases for V and 15 bases for J; bases not matched to a gene: 12. The CDR3, as DNA: TGTGCCAGCAGTCCCCCGATCACTAGCGGTCCGTTCTTC. Translated: CASSPPITSGPFF. The variable domain in full, with the rest retrieved from reference TRBV28 and TRBJ2-1, is DVKVTQSSRYLVKRTGEKVFLECVQDMDHENMFWYRQDPGLGLRLIYFSYDVKMKEKGDIPEGYSVSREKKERFSLILESASTNQTSMYLCASSPPITSGPFFGPGTRLTVL.

This clonotype was picked up a small number of times. The chain joins TRBV12-3 or TRBV12-4 to TRBJ2-7; 7 positions agree with TRBD1. This CDR3 is built from 14 residues. V was pared by 4 bases and J by 7 bases, with 10 bases of the junction left unmatched. CDR3 DNA: TGTGCCAGCAGTTCCTGGGACAGCGTGAGAGAGCAGTACTTC. Amino acid sequence: CASSSWDSVREQYF.

This clonotype was observed a handful of times. The rearrangement uses TRBV5-4 and TRBJ1-1; a weak D match, TRBD1 (6 bases). The CDR3 contains 14 residues. The V gene lost 0 bases and the J gene lost 4 bases, with 10 bases spanning the gap. Germline values: CDR1 SGHNT, CDR2 YYREEE (reference sequence). The CDR3 coding sequence is TGTGCCAGCAGCTTGGTGAAAGGGGGCACTGAAGCTTTCTTT. Residues: CASSLVKGGTEAFF.

A note on this clonotype: This could be a read error, since a much larger clone is one nucleotide away. V usage is TRBV7-3 and J usage is TRBJ2-1, with TRBD1 matching over 7 bases. V shed 3 bases, J shed 2 bases, and the junction held 4 bases outside the gene matches. CDR1 and CDR2 from the germline V gene are SGHTA and FQGTGA. This CDR3 comprises 15 residues. CDR3 DNA sequence: TGTGCCAGCAGCTTGAACAGGGGAACCTACAATGAGCAGTTCTTC. It yields the protein CASSLNRGTYNEQFF.

Comment on this clonotype: The junction differs from germline at one of its ends, possibly a read error. V is TRBV4-2 and J is TRBJ2-2; D is undetermined. The CDR3 runs 15 residues. CDR1 is LGHNA, CDR2 YNFKEQ, per germline. The CDR3 is CASSQNRANTGELFF. In DNA form, the CDR3 reads TGTGCCAGCAGCCAAAATAGGGCGAATACCGGGGAGCTGTTTTTT.

This chain joins TRBV7-6 and TRBJ2-7; D uncertain. V was shortened by 5 bases and J by 4 bases, with 9 bases between the two germline ends. CDR3 size: 12 residues. CDR1 SGHVS and CDR2 FNYEAQ come from the germline V gene. The CDR3 DNA sequence: TGTGCCAGCAGCACAGCTAAGTACGAGCAGTACTTC. Translating it yields CASSTAKYEQYF.

The chain combines TRBV20-1 with TRBJ2-1; possibly TRBD1 or TRBD2 for D (6 bases each). The CDR3 is 13 residues long. V lost 4 bases, J lost 4 bases, and 11 bases lay in between. Germline loops: CDR1 DFQATT, CDR2 SNEGSKA (reference sequence). In DNA form, the CDR3 reads TGCAGTGCTATGAGGGGGACTTACAATGAGCAGTTCTTC. It is translated as CSAMRGTYNEQFF.

The V and J genes are TRBV9 and TRBJ2-7; the match to TRBD2 covers 8 bases. This CDR3 is built from 15 residues. Germline V gene lookup returns CDR1 SGDLS and CDR2 YYNGEE. V lost 4 bases, J lost 4 bases, and 10 bases stayed unmatched. The CDR3 DNA reads TGTGCCAGCAGCCCCGGAGGTAGCGGGAAGTACGAGCAGTACTTC. Its protein is CASSPGGSGKYEQYF.

The V gene is TRBV7-2, the J gene TRBJ1-1; weak D call: TRBD1 (5 bases). The V gene's germline CDR1 is SGHTA and CDR2 FQGNSA. Deletions cut 5 bases from V and 6 bases from J, with 19 bases between. The CDR3 length is 15 residues. The CDR3 loop is CASSPQGTSWSEAFF. CDR3 nucleotide sequence: TGTGCCAGCAGCCCTCAGGGAACCTCCTGGTCTGAAGCTTTCTTT.

This clonotype was counted only a few times. The chain uses TRBV5-1 and TRBJ1-2; 8 bases are a match to TRBD1. Germline V lookup: CDR1 SGHRS, CDR2 YFSETQ. The CDR3 extends over 14 amino acids. The V gene end was trimmed by 0 bases and the J gene end by 7 bases; junction bases not matched to a gene: 5. This chain's CDR3 is CASSLEGQGFGYTF. CDR3 nucleotide sequence: TGCGCCAGCAGCTTGGAAGGACAGGGCTTTGGCTACACCTTC.

This clonotype has a count of ten or more. The V and J genes are TRBV20-1 and TRBJ2-1, with D perhaps TRBD2 (7 bases). This CDR3 has 15 amino acids. Germline lookup yields CDR1 DFQATT and CDR2 SNEGSKA (reference sequence). V lost 6 bases and J 0 bases, leaving 15 bases between the germline ends. CDR3 residues: CSAAGAGSSYNEQFF. DNA for the CDR3: TGCAGTGCCGCGGGGGCGGGGAGCTCCTACAATGAGCAGTTCTTC.

The table lists this clonotype with many counts. V usage is TRBV5-1 and J usage is TRBJ1-1; 7 nucleotides align to TRBD1. V dropped 1 base and J dropped 4; count of bases not matched to a gene: 13. The CDR3 consists of 17 residues. Germline V gives CDR1 SGHRS, CDR2 YFSETQ. CDR3 DNA: TGCGCCAGCAGCTTGCCTCAGACCGGGACAGCGCGCACTGAAGCTTTCTTT. Its protein product is CASSLPQTGTARTEAFF.

This clonotype was observed many times. The chain couples TRBV12-3 or TRBV12-4 to TRBJ2-3, with no clear D. Trimming took off 6 bases at V and 6 bases at J, with 4 bases between the two ends. The CDR3 spans 10 residues. CDR3 region: CASSWDTQYF. Here the CDR3 DNA reads TGTGCCAGCAGCTGGGATACGCAGTATTTT.

This clonotype was found a few times. The rearrangement uses TRBV12-3 or TRBV12-4 and TRBJ1-2; D ambiguous. Deletions cut 5 bases from V and 8 bases from J, with 21 bases between. The CDR3 totals 15 residues. The CDR3 region is CASSETGPLGGGYTF. The CDR3 DNA sequence: TGTGCCAGCAGTGAAACCGGGCCGCTCGGCGGCGGCTACACCTTC.

The rearrangement joins TRBV10-3 to TRBJ2-7, with 7 bases aligning to TRBD1. Germline CDR1 and CDR2: ENHRY and SYGVKD. The CDR3 covers 15 residues. After removal of 1 base from V and 3 bases from J, the junction contained 6 bases not matched to a gene. CDR3 amino acids: CAISELGTAVYEQYF. The CDR3 nucleotides read TGTGCCATCAGTGAGTTGGGGACAGCAGTCTACGAGCAGTACTTC.

This clonotype came up a few times. The gene calls are TRBV14 and TRBJ2-3, with no clear D. The CDR3 is made up of 16 amino acids. V dropped 4 bases and J dropped 2 bases, with 16 bases sitting between them. Germline V gene lookup returns CDR1 SGHDN and CDR2 FVKESK. The CDR3: CASSPRRETFTDTQYF. CDR3 in DNA: TGTGCCAGCAGCCCTCGAAGAGAGACTTTCACAGATACGCAGTATTTT.

The J gene is TRBJ2-5, the V gene TRBV20-1; D not certain. Germline CDR1 reads DFQATT; CDR2 reads SNEGSKA (reference sequence). Trimming took 4 bases from V and 5 from J, leaving 23 bases between them. The CDR3 contains 16 residues. In nucleotides, the CDR3 is TGCAGTGCTACAATCTCGAACGTCGTGGGTAGGGAGACCCAGTACTTC. Encoded protein: CSATISNVVGRETQYF.

This clonotype was seen a few times. This chain joins TRBV7-8 and TRBJ2-3; 8 bases match TRBD2. Per germline, CDR1 SGHVS and CDR2 FQNEAQ. V was pared by 5 bases and J by 4 bases, with 11 bases of the junction left unmatched. The CDR3 covers 16 residues. The CDR3 loop is CASSDRTSLGADTQYF. The DNA for the CDR3 is TGTGCCAGCAGCGACCGGACTAGCTTAGGGGCAGATACGCAGTATTTT.